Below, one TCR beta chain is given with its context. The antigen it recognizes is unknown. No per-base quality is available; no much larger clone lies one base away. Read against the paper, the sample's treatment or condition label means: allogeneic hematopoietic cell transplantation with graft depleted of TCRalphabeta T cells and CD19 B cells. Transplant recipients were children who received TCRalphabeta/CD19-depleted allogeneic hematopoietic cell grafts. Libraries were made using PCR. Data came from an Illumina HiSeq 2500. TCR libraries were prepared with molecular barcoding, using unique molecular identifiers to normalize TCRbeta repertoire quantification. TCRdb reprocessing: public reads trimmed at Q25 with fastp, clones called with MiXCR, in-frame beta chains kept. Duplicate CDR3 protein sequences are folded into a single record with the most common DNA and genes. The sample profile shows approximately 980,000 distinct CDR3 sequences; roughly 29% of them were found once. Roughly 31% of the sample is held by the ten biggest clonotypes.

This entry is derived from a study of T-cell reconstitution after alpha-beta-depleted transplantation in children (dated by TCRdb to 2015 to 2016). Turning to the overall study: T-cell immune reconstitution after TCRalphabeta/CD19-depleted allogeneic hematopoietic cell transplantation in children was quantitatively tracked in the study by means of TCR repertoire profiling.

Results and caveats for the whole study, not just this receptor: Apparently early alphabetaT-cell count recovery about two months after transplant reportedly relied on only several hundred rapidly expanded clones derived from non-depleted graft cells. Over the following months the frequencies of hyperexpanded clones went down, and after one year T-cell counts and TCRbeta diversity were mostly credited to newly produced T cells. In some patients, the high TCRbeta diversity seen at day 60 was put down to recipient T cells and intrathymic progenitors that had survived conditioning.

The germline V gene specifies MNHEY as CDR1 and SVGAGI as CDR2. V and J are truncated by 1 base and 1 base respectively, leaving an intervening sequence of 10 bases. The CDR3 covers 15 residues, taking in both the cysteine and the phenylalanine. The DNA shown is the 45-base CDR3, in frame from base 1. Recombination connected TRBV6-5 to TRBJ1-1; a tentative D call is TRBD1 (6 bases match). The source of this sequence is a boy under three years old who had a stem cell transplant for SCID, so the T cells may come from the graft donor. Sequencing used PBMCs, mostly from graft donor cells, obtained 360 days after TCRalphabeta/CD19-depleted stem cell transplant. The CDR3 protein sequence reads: CASSYFRGGNTEAFF. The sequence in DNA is TGTGCCAGCAGTTACTTCAGGGGTGGGAACACTGAAGCTTTCTTT.